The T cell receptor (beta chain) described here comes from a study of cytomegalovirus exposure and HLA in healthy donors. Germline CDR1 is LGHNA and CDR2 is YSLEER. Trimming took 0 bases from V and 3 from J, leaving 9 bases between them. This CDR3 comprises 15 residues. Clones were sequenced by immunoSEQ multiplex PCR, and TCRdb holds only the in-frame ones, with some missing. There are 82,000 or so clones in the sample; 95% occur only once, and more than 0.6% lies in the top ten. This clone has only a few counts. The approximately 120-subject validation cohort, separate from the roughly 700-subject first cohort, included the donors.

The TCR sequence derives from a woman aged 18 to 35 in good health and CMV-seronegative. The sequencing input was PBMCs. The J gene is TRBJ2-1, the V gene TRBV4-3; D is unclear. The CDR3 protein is CASSQDFTNYNEQFF. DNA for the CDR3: TGCGCCAGCAGCCAAGATTTCACTAACTACAATGAGCAGTTCTTC.